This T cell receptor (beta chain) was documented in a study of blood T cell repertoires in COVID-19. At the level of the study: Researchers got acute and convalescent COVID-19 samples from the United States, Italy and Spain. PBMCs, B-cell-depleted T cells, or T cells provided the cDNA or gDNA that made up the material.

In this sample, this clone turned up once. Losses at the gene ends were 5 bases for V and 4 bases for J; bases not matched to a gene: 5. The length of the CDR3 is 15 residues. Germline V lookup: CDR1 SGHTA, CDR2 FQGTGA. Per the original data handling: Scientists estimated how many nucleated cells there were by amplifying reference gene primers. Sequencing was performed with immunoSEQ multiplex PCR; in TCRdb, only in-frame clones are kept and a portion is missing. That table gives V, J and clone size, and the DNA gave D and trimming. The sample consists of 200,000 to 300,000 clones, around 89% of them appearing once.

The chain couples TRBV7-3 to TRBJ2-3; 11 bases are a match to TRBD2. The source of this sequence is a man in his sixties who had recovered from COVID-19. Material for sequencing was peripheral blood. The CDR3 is CASSPYSGGADTQYF. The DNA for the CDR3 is TGTGCCAGCAGCCCCTATAGCGGGGGGGCAGATACGCAGTATTTT.